This T cell receptor beta chain was observed in a study of T cell responses to AZD1222 COVID-19 vaccine. Study conclusions and caveats: It was only a handful of AZD1222 recipients who were seropositive at baseline. The donor cohort was predominantly white British with a female majority, and clonal diversity may have been underestimated. Sampling that yielded the repertoires occurred only after the peak T cell response. When two AZD1222 doses had been given, Spike-specific TCR breadth and depth rose.

The repertoire was sequenced with immunoSEQ multiplex PCR; TCRdb's copy has only in-frame clones and lacks some. The table has more than 150,000 clones, 94% seen once. Comments on this clone: Its antigen is not identified.

The V gene lost 6 bases and the J gene lost 4 bases, with 8 bases spanning the gap. The CDR3 has 12 amino acids. The specimen comprised peripheral blood, sampled 28 days after the second AZD1222 dose. This chain links TRBV12-3 or TRBV12-4 with TRBJ2-3; D ambiguous. This TCR derives from an adult who received the AZD1222 COVID-19 vaccine. The CDR3 loop is CASRRRADTQYF. The CDR3 bases are TGTGCCAGCAGGAGACGTGCAGATACGCAGTATTTT.